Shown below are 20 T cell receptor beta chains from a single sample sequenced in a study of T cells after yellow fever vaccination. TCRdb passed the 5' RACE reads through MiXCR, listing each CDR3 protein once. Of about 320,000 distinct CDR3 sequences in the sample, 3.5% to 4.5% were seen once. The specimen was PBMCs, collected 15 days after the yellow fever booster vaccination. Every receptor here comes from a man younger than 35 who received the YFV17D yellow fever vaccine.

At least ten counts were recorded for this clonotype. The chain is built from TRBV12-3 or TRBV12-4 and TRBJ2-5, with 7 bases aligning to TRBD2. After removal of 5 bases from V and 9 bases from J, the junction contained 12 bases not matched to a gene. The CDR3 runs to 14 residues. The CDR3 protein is CASSPTSWAGPQYF. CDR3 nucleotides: TGTGCCAGCAGTCCGACTAGCTGGGCGGGGCCCCAGTACTTC.

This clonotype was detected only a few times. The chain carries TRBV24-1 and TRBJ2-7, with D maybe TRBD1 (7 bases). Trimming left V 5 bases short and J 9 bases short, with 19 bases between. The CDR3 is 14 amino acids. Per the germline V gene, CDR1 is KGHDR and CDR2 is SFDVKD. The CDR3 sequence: CATSGPDRARGQYF. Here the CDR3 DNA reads TGTGCCACCAGTGGACCCGACAGGGCGCGGGGGCAGTACTTC.

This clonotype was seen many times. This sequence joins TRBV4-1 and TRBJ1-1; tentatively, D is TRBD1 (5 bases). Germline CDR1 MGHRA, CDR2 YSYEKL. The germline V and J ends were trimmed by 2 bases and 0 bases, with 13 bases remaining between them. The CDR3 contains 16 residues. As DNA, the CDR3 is TGCGCCAGCAGCCAAATGTTGGGGGGAATGAACACTGAAGCTTTCTTT. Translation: CASSQMLGGMNTEAFF.

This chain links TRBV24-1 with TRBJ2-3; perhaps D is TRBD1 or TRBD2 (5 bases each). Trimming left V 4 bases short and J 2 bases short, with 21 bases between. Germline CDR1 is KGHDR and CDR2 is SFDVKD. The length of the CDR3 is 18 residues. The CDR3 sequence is CATSEGVPRGPLTDTQYF. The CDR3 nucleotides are TGTGCCACCAGTGAGGGGGTCCCGAGGGGTCCCCTCACAGATACGCAGTATTTT.

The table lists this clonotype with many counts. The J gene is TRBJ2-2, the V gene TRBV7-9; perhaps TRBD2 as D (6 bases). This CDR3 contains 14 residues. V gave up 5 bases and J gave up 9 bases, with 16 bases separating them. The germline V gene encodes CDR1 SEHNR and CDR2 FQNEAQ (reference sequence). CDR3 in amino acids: CASSRDSVVRELFF. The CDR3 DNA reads TGTGCCAGCAGCCGGGACTCAGTGGTGCGGGAGCTGTTTTTT.

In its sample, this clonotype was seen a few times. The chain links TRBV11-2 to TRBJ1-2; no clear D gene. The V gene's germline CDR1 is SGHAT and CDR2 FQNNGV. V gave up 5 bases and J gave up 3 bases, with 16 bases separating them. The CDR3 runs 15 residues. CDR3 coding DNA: TGTGCCAGCAGCCGGCGGGTAACATCCGACTATGGCTACACCTTC. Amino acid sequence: CASSRRVTSDYGYTF.

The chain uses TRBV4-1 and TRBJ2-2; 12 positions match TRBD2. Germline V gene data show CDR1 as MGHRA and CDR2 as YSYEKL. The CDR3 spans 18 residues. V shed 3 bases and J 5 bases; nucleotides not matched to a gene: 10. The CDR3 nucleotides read TGCGCCAGCAGCCACCGGCTAGCGGGGGGGCCGGGTACCGGGGAGCTGTTTTTT. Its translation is CASSHRLAGGPGTGELFF.

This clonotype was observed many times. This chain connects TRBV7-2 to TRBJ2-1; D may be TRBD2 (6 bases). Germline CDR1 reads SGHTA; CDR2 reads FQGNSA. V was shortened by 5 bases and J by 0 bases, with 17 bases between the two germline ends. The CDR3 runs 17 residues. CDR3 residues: CASSPRGGGISYNEQFF. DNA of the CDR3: TGTGCCAGCAGCCCGCGAGGAGGCGGGATCTCCTACAATGAGCAGTTCTTC.

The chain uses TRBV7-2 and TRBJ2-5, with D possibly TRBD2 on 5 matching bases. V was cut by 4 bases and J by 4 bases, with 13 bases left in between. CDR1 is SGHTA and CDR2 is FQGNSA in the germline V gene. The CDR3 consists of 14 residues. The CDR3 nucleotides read TGTGCCAGCAGCTATACGGGATTTGGAGAGACCCAGTACTTC. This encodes CASSYTGFGETQYF.

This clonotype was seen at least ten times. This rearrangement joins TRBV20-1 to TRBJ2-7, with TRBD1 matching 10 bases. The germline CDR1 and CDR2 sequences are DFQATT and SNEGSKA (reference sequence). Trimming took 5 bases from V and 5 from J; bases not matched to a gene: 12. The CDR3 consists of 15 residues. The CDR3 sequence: CSAPDPGQGNHEQYF. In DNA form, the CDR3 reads TGCAGTGCTCCCGACCCGGGACAGGGGAATCACGAGCAGTACTTC.

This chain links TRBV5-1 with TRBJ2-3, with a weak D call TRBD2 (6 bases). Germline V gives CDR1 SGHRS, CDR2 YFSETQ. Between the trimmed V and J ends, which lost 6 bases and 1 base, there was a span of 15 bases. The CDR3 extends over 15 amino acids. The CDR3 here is CASTLLERGTDTQYF. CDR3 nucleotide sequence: TGCGCCAGCACTCTTCTGGAGCGGGGCACAGATACGCAGTATTTT.

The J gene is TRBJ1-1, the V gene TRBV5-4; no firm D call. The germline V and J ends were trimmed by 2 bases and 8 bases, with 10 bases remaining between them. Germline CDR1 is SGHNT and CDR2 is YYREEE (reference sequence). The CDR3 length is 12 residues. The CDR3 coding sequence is TGTGCCAGCAGCTTTTCTATCGGGGAAGCTTTCTTT. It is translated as CASSFSIGEAFF.

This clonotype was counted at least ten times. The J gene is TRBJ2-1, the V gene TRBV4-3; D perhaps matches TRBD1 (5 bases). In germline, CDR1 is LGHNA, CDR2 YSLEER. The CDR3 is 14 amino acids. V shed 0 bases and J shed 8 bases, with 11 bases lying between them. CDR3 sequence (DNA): TGCGCCAGCAGCCAAGATCGACAGATCGATGAGCAGTTCTTC. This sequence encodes CASSQDRQIDEQFF.

This CDR3 reads CATSRDHTSGGSDTQYF. CDR3 nucleotides: TGTGCCACCAGCAGAGATCACACTAGCGGGGGGTCAGATACGCAGTATTTT. This chain uses TRBV15 with TRBJ2-3; 12 positions agree with TRBD2. The germline gives CDR1 LNHNV, CDR2 YYDKDF (reference sequence). CDR3 length: 17 residues. Trimming cost V 0 bases and J 4 bases; bases outside gene matches: 5. Filled out from reference TRBV15 and TRBJ2-3, the complete variable domain reads DAMVIQNPRYQVTQFGKPVTLSCSQTLNHNVMYWYQQKSSQAPKLLFHYYDKDFNNEADTPDNFQSRRPNTSFCFLDIRSPGLGDTAMYLCATSRDHTSGGSDTQYFGPGTRLTVL.

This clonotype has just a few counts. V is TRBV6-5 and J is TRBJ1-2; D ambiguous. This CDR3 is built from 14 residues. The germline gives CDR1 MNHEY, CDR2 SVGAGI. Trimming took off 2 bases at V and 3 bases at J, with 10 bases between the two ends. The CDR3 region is CASSYGGVYYGYTF. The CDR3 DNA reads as TGTGCCAGCAGTTACGGAGGAGTTTACTATGGCTACACCTTC.

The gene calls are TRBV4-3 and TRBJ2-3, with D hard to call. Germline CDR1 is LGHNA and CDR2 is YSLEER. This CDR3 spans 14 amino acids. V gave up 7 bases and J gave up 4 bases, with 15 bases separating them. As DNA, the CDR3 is TGCGCCAGCAAGCTTGAGTTTATGTCAGATACGCAGTATTTT. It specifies CASKLEFMSDTQYF.

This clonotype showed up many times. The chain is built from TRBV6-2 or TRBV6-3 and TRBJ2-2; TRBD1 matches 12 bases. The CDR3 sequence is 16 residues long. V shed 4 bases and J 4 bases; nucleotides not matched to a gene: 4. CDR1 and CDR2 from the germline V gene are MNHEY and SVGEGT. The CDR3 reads CASSWGQGASTGELFF. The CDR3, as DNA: TGTGCCAGCAGTTGGGGACAGGGGGCGTCCACCGGGGAGCTGTTTTTT.

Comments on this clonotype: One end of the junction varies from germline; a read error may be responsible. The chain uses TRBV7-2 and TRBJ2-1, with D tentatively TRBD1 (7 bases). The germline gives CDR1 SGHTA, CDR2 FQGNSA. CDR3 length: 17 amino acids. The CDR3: CACSQGGGLVSYNEQFF. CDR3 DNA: TGTGCCTGCAGTCAGGGGGGCGGCCTCGTGTCCTACAATGAGCAGTTCTTC.

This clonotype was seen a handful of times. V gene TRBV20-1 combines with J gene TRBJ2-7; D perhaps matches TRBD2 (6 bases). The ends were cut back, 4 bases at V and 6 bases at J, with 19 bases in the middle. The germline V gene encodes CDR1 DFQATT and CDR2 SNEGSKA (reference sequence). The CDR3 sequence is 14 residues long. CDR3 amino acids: CSAISRGSSGEQYF. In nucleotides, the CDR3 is TGCAGTGCTATTTCGCGGGGTTCCTCTGGCGAGCAGTACTTC.

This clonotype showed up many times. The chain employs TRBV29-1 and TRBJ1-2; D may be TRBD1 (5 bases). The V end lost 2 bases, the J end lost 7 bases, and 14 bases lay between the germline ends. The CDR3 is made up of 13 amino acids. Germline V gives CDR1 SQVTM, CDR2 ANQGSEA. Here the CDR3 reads CSVERGIHGGYTF. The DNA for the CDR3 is TGCAGCGTTGAAAGGGGTATTCACGGTGGCTACACCTTC.